This TCR beta chain was identified during a study of T cell repertoires in cytomegalovirus infection. Trimming at V came to 5 bases and at J to 3 bases, leaving 4 bases not matched to a gene. CDR3 length: 14 residues. General study results and limits: CMV carriers with the relevant HLA were identified by cumulative public TCR beta family frequency.

The table lists this clonotype with a few counts. Its antigen is not known. TCRdb used MiXCR to reprocess the reads, holding one entry per CDR3 protein. This sample carries about 310,000 distinct CDR3 sequences, just under 25% of them seen once, and the ten largest clones take roughly 14%. Sequences were derived from cultured PBMCs, sampled from culture after CMV antigen stimulation. V is TRBV12-3 or TRBV12-4 and J is TRBJ1-2; 9 nucleotides match TRBD1. The sequence derives from a human donor in good health (CMV status not recorded). Some clones in this sample may be carry-over from other donors' samples. The CDR3 reads CASSRQGEDYGYTF. As DNA, the CDR3 is TGTGCCAGCAGTCGACAGGGGGAGGACTATGGCTACACCTTC.